This T cell receptor (beta chain) derives from a study of spatial heterogeneity in lung cancer. TCR cDNA molecules each had a unique molecular identifier. TCRdb re-analysed the 5' RACE reads in MiXCR, keeping a single row per CDR3 protein. The profile covers around 41,000 distinct CDR3 sequences, with roughly 20% appearing a single time and approximately 7.2% taken by the ten largest. Trimming removed 6 bases from V and 5 bases from J, with 23 bases in between. CDR1 is DFQATT and CDR2 is SNEGSKA in the germline V gene (reference sequence). The CDR3 has 16 amino acids. Time point denoted: blood at routine non-recurrence follow-up after resection. Unsorted whole RNA of tumor, nontumor lung or frozen PBMC was sequenced.

The sequenced sample was PBMCs, obtained at follow-up. This chain links TRBV20-1 with TRBJ1-5; D possibly corresponds to TRBD1 (5 bases). The receptor comes from a female donor with early-stage non-small cell lung cancer. The DNA of the CDR3 is TGCAGTGCAGCGAATTCCGGGACGGATTCCTATCAGCCCCAGCATTTT. It translates to CSAANSGTDSYQPQHF.